The clone carrying this T cell receptor beta chain was recorded many times. Germline loops: CDR1 SNHLY, CDR2 FYNNEI. With V trimmed by 5 bases and J by 0 bases, 13 bases remained unmatched. The CDR3 runs 20 residues. The sample providers were healthy Caucasian people from Russia, aged roughly 6 to 90. In each sample, at least 7 million PBMCs were isolated. Combining a sample-barcoded 5' primer with a J-beta primer mix, a second PCR ran for roughly 7 to 12 cycles. TCRdb reprocessed the 5' RACE reads with MiXCR, giving one entry per CDR3 protein. The sample lists 600,000 or so distinct CDR3 sequences, around 21% occurring once. These data are taken from a study of blood T cells in healthy people across ages.

Material: blood. V is TRBV2 and J is TRBJ2-1, with 13 bases identical to TRBD2. The receptor was isolated from a man in his sixties or seventies in good health. The DNA for the CDR3 is TGTGCCAGCAGTCCAGTGGGACTAGCGGGACTCCAGAGCTCCTACAATGAGCAGTTCTTC. This sequence encodes CASSPVGLAGLQSSYNEQFF.